A single sample gave rise to the 32 T cell receptor beta chains below, sequenced in a study of blood T cells in healthy people across ages. Then a second PCR, running about 7 to 11 cycles, was carried out with a sample-barcoded 5' primer and a J-beta primer mix. One entry per CDR3 protein, called by TCRdb with MiXCR from the 5' RACE reads. The profile shows 900,000 to 950,000 distinct CDR3 sequences, almost 30% of them singletons. The sample also formed part of further work on T cells of mothers and their children.

The sequenced sample was blood. The receptors shown here come from a woman in her thirties or forties in good health.

With regard to this clonotype: This may be a read error: a much more frequent sequence differs by one nucleotide. This chain uses TRBV10-3 with TRBJ2-3; no reliable D call. The length of the CDR3 is 13 residues. The V gene's germline CDR1 is ENHRY and CDR2 SYGVKD. V was pared by 7 bases and J by 2 bases, with 10 bases between. The CDR3 region is CAINNGNTDTQYF. CDR3 in DNA: TGTGCCATCAATAATGGCAACACAGATACGCAGTATTTT.

This clonotype has only a few counts. The rearrangement links TRBV5-1 to TRBJ2-5; TRBD2 matches 7 bases. Trimming removed 2 bases from V and 2 bases from J; junction bases left unmatched: 6. CDR1 is SGHRS and CDR2 is YFSETQ in the germline V gene. There are 15 residues in the CDR3. The CDR3 coding sequence is TGCGCCAGCAGCTTTTTATCTAGCGGACAAGAGACCCAGTACTTC. It encodes CASSFLSSGQETQYF.

The V and J genes are TRBV7-9 and TRBJ1-1; a weak D match, TRBD1 (5 bases). The CDR3 contains 13 residues. Trimming left V 4 bases short and J 8 bases short, with 14 bases between. Germline V lookup: CDR1 SEHNR, CDR2 FQNEAQ (reference sequence). Here the CDR3 DNA reads TGTGCCAGCAGCTCCTCGACAGTGGGGGAAGCTTTCTTT. Its protein is CASSSSTVGEAFF.

V is TRBV5-1 and J is TRBJ1-2; 11 bases are shared with TRBD1. The CDR3 is made up of 15 amino acids. The V gene's germline CDR1 is SGHRS and CDR2 YFSETQ. Unmatched junction bases numbered 10, after V lost 4 bases and J lost 8 bases. Here the CDR3 reads CASSPEPGTGGGYTF. The DNA for the CDR3 is TGCGCCAGCAGCCCCGAGCCCGGGACAGGGGGAGGCTACACCTTC.

The chain recombines TRBV27 with TRBJ2-1; D call uncertain. The CDR3 length is 12 residues. Germline lookup yields CDR1 MNHEY and CDR2 SMNVEV (reference sequence). The V end lost 8 bases, the J end lost 4 bases, and 9 bases lay between the germline ends. Here the CDR3 DNA reads TGTGCCAGCGATGGCAGATACAATGAGCAGTTCTTC. Amino acid sequence: CASDGRYNEQFF.

The chain joins TRBV5-1 to TRBJ1-1, with D unclear. This CDR3 region has 13 residues. Germline values: CDR1 SGHRS, CDR2 YFSETQ. Trimming removed 4 bases from V and 1 base from J, with 8 bases in between. The CDR3 is CASSVDWNTEAFF. The CDR3 DNA follows: TGCGCCAGCAGCGTTGACTGGAACACTGAAGCTTTCTTT.

This clonotype was seen many times. The chain uses TRBV12-3 or TRBV12-4 and TRBJ2-7; 13 bases line up with TRBD2. Trimming cost V 6 bases and J 0 bases; bases outside gene matches: 5. The CDR3 consists of 16 residues. The CDR3 region has the DNA TGTGCCAGCAGCCGACTAGCGGGGGGCTACTCCTACGAGCAGTACTTC. It encodes CASSRLAGGYSYEQYF.

This clonotype has a count of ten or more. The chain joins TRBV9 to TRBJ2-1; D is undetermined. This CDR3 has 17 amino acids. Trimming stripped 1 base from V and 0 bases from J, with 14 bases between. Germline lookup yields CDR1 SGDLS and CDR2 YYNGEE. The CDR3 DNA follows: TGTGCCAGCAGCGTACGACGTCTACCGAGCTCCTACAATGAGCAGTTCTTC. Translation gives CASSVRRLPSSYNEQFF.

Points on this clonotype: Compared with germline, one end of the junction differs, possibly owing to a read error. The V gene is TRBV28, the J gene TRBJ2-7, with 7 bases matching TRBD1. Germline lookup yields CDR1 MDHEN and CDR2 SYDVKM. This CDR3 is built from 13 residues. The CDR3 reads CASFNPQGNERYF. CDR3 sequence (DNA): TGTGCCAGCTTCAATCCACAGGGGAACGAGCGGTACTTC.

This clonotype has ten or more counts. The gene calls are TRBV5-1 and TRBJ2-6; 7 bases are a match to TRBD1. V trimming: 2 bases; J trimming: 2 bases; junction bases outside the gene matches: 13. The length of the CDR3 is 19 residues. Looked up from germline, CDR1 is SGHRS and CDR2 is YFSETQ. As DNA, the CDR3 is TGCGCCAGCAGCTTACACCCCGGACAGGCCAGCCCTGGGGCCAACGTCCTGACTTTC. It encodes CASSLHPGQASPGANVLTF. Based on the CDR3 plus reference TRBV5-1 and TRBJ2-6, the full variable domain is KAGVTQTPRYLIKTRGQQVTLSCSPISGHRSVSWYQQTPGQGLQFLFEYFSETQRNKGNFPGRFSGRQFSNSRSEMNVSTLELGDSALYLCASSLHPGQASPGANVLTFGAGSRLTVL.

The genes are TRBV6-6 and TRBJ1-1, with 9 nucleotides matching TRBD1. CDR3 size: 14 residues. Per the germline V gene, CDR1 is MNHNY and CDR2 is SVGAGI (reference sequence). V shed 2 bases and J 10 bases; nucleotides not matched to a gene: 8. This chain's CDR3 is CASSYGDRVSGAFF. As DNA, the CDR3 is TGTGCCAGCAGTTACGGGGACAGGGTCAGTGGAGCTTTCTTT.

Turning to this clonotype: The junction shows a germline mismatch at one end, possibly a read error. This chain connects TRBV5-1 to TRBJ2-3; TRBD1 matches at 9 bases. The germline gives CDR1 SGHRS, CDR2 YFSETQ. This CDR3 spans 17 amino acids. The CDR3 protein is CASSLGGQGPYTGTQYF. The CDR3 DNA reads TGCGCCAGCAGCTTGGGGGGACAGGGCCCCTACACAGGTACGCAGTATTTT.

The J gene is TRBJ2-1, the V gene TRBV15, with 11 bases lining up with TRBD2. The CDR3 is 17 residues long. Trimming cost V 6 bases and J 7 bases; bases outside gene matches: 14. Germline loops: CDR1 LNHNV, CDR2 YYDKDF (reference sequence). In DNA, the CDR3 is TGTGCCACCAGTGATCTCGGACTAGCGGGCTCTGGTAATGAGCAGTTCTTC. Translation: CATSDLGLAGSGNEQFF. The variable domain in full, completed from reference TRBV15 and TRBJ2-1, reads DAMVIQNPRYQVTQFGKPVTLSCSQTLNHNVMYWYQQKSSQAPKLLFHYYDKDFNNEADTPDNFQSRRPNTSFCFLDIRSPGLGDTAMYLCATSDLGLAGSGNEQFFGPGTRLTVL.

The chain is built from TRBV3-1 and TRBJ2-7; possibly TRBD1 for D (5 bases). V was cut by 1 base and J by 6 bases, with 13 bases left in between. Germline CDR1 and CDR2: LGHDT and YNNKEL (reference sequence). CDR3 length: 14 amino acids. CDR3 DNA sequence: TGTGCCAGCAGCCAAGTAGCCAGGGTGTCCGAGCAGTACTTC. Its protein product is CASSQVARVSEQYF.

V gene TRBV20-1 combines with J gene TRBJ2-1, with D possibly being TRBD2 (5 bases). There are 12 residues in the CDR3. The V gene's germline CDR1 is DFQATT and CDR2 SNEGSKA (reference sequence). V shed 2 bases and J shed 10 bases, with 12 bases lying between them. The CDR3: CSARTRIIEQFF. Here the CDR3 DNA reads TGCAGTGCTAGAACTAGGATTATCGAGCAGTTCTTC.

This clonotype came up once. A much larger clonotype is one base distant, so this may be a read error. V gene TRBV3-1 combines with J gene TRBJ1-6, with a possible D match to TRBD1 (6 bases). The V gene's germline CDR1 is LGHDT and CDR2 YNNKEL (reference sequence). This CDR3 is built from 14 residues. CDR3 residues: CASSQGRGNSPRHF. CDR3 DNA: TGTGCCAGCAGCCAAGGCAGGGGTAATTCACCCCGCCACTTT.

This chain uses TRBV7-6 with TRBJ1-6; 9 bases map to TRBD1. There are 15 residues in the CDR3. Trimming took 6 bases from V and 9 from J; bases not matched to a gene: 9. The germline CDR1 and CDR2 sequences are SGHVS and FNYEAQ. CDR3 DNA: TGTGCCAGCAGAACGACCGGACAGGGGAGTTCACCCCTCCACTTT. Protein: CASRTTGQGSSPLHF. Looking up the rest from reference TRBV7-6 and TRBJ1-6 gives the full variable domain: GAGVSQSPRYKVTKRGQDVALRCDPISGHVSLYWYRQALGQGPEFLTYFNYEAQQDKSGLPNDRFSAERPEGSISTLTIQRTEQRDSAMYRCASRTTGQGSSPLHFGNGTRLTVT.

The gene calls are TRBV5-1 and TRBJ2-1; 13 bases match TRBD2. Germline lookup yields CDR1 SGHRS and CDR2 YFSETQ. The CDR3 has 17 residues. V lost 7 bases to trimming and J lost 2 bases; unmatched junction nucleotides: 9. CDR3 in amino acids: CASGTGTSGAAYNEQFF. In nucleotides, the CDR3 is TGCGCCAGCGGGACGGGGACTAGCGGGGCAGCCTACAATGAGCAGTTCTTC.

The gene calls are TRBV5-1 and TRBJ2-1; 11 bases line up with TRBD2. The J segment lost 6 bases and the V segment lost 3 bases, leaving 5 bases of the junction unmatched. Per germline, CDR1 SGHRS and CDR2 YFSETQ. This CDR3 contains 15 residues. CDR3 coding DNA: TGCGCCAGCAGCTGGGGACTAGCGGACTCCAATGAGCAGTTCTTC. It specifies CASSWGLADSNEQFF.

On this clonotype itself: A clone one base away is much larger, so this may be a read error. The rearrangement uses TRBV2 and TRBJ2-1; 8 nucleotides line up with TRBD1. The CDR3 length is 15 residues. Germline V gene sequence: CDR1 SNHLY, CDR2 FYNNEI. Trimming at V came to 3 bases and at J to 10 bases, leaving 11 bases not matched to a gene. The CDR3 sequence is CASSDQGARFYEQFF. In DNA, the CDR3 is TGTGCCAGCAGTGATCAGGGGGCGCGGTTTTACGAGCAGTTCTTC.

There are a few counts of this clonotype. The chain links TRBV20-1 to TRBJ2-1; the match to TRBD2 covers 10 bases. The length of the CDR3 is 15 residues. Losses at the gene ends were 0 bases for V and 12 bases for J; bases not matched to a gene: 11. The germline CDR1 and CDR2 sequences are DFQATT and SNEGSKA (reference sequence). In DNA form, the CDR3 reads TGCAGTGCTAGAGATAAAAAGAGCGGGGGGGCCGGGCAGTTCTTC. Its protein is CSARDKKSGGAGQFF.

This clonotype came up a few times. V usage is TRBV12-3 or TRBV12-4 and J usage is TRBJ2-1; 7 bases line up with TRBD2. The CDR3 covers 13 residues. Unmatched junction bases numbered 4, after V lost 3 bases and J lost 8 bases. The CDR3 region has the DNA TGTGCCAGCAGTTTTCCAGGGAGGGATGAGCAGTTCTTC. Its protein is CASSFPGRDEQFF.

This clonotype was picked up a small number of times. J is TRBJ2-5 and V is TRBV27, with D tentatively TRBD2 (5 bases). The J call may be in error: the DNA end matches TRBJ2-7 better. Germline V gene data show CDR1 as MNHEY and CDR2 as SMNVEV (reference sequence). The CDR3 extends over 14 amino acids. In DNA form, the CDR3 reads TGTGCCAGCAGTTTATCGAGGGTCGGGAACGAGCAGTACTTC. Protein: CASSLSRVGNEQYF.

This clonotype was recorded at least ten times. J is TRBJ2-5 and V is TRBV12-3 or TRBV12-4; D not resolved. The CDR3 extends over 14 amino acids. Trimming removed 2 bases from V and 2 bases from J, with 9 bases in between. CDR3 residues: CASSLNGPQETQYF. CDR3 coding DNA: TGTGCCAGCAGTTTAAACGGCCCACAAGAGACCCAGTACTTC.

The chain joins TRBV3-1 to TRBJ2-7, with D unresolved. The tail of the sequence fits TRBJ2-5 better, so the J call may be wrong. CDR3 size: 15 residues. Germline loops: CDR1 LGHDT, CDR2 YNNKEL (reference sequence). The CDR3 sequence: CASSQLHSVGETQYF. DNA of the CDR3: TGTGCCAGCAGCCAACTACACAGTGTCGGGGAGACCCAGTACTTC.

Remarks on this clonotype: One end of the junction varies from germline; a read error may be responsible. The V gene is TRBV6-6, the J gene TRBJ2-7; the match to TRBD1 covers 9 bases. The closer fit of TRBJ2-4 to the DNA end suggests the J call may be wrong. This CDR3 region has 15 residues. Germline V CDR1 and CDR2: MNHNY, SVGAGI (reference sequence). The CDR3 is CARSFGQGQMNIQYF. The CDR3 DNA sequence: TGTGCCCGCAGTTTTGGACAGGGGCAAATGAACATTCAGTACTTC.

This clonotype was recorded a few times. The rearrangement uses TRBV7-8 and TRBJ2-7; 10 bases are a match to TRBD2. Trimming took 1 base from V and 1 from J; bases not matched to a gene: 10. Germline V CDR1 and CDR2: SGHVS, FQNEAQ. The CDR3 spans 18 residues. Here the CDR3 reads CASSLGGPSGGLSYEQYF. DNA for the CDR3: TGTGCCAGCAGCTTAGGAGGTCCTAGCGGGGGCTTATCCTACGAGCAGTACTTC.

The genes are TRBV30 and TRBJ2-1; D not certain. Trimming stripped 1 base from V and 5 bases from J, with 9 bases between. This CDR3 has 13 amino acids. The germline CDR1 and CDR2 sequences are GTSNPN and SVGIG (reference sequence). The CDR3 is CAWSGLKNNEQFF. DNA of the CDR3: TGTGCCTGGAGTGGGCTGAAGAACAATGAGCAGTTCTTC.

The chain recombines TRBV7-8 with TRBJ2-1; TRBD1 is a possible D gene (5 bases). The DNA end is more similar to TRBJ2-7, so the J call may be wrong. Germline V CDR1 and CDR2: SGHVS, FQNEAQ. The CDR3 is made up of 16 amino acids. CDR3 residues: CASSSVRVWVYNEQYF. In nucleotides, the CDR3 is TGTGCCAGCAGCTCAGTCAGGGTCTGGGTGTACAATGAGCAGTACTTC.

This clonotype has a count of ten or more. This chain connects TRBV10-3 to TRBJ2-1; 11 bases line up with TRBD2. The CDR3 is 18 residues long. Germline lookup yields CDR1 ENHRY and CDR2 SYGVKD. Unmatched junction bases numbered 9, after V lost 0 bases and J lost 5 bases. This CDR3 reads CAISESALLAGVHNEQFF. The CDR3 DNA reads as TGTGCCATCAGTGAGTCCGCCCTACTAGCGGGGGTACACAATGAGCAGTTCTTC.

Notes on this clonotype: A much larger clone lies one base from this, so it may be a read error. V is TRBV5-1 and J is TRBJ2-7; D not resolved. V was cut by 1 base and J by 6 bases, with 11 bases left in between. The germline V gene has CDR1 SGHRS and CDR2 YFSETQ. This CDR3 has 13 amino acids. CDR3: CASSLPETGEQYF. The CDR3 coding sequence is TGCGCCAGCAGCTTGCCGGAGACGGGCGAGCAGTACTTC.

This chain links TRBV12-3 or TRBV12-4 with TRBJ1-1; the D gene is possibly TRBD1 (6 bases). The CDR3 extends over 13 amino acids. With 4 bases removed from V and 5 bases from J, the gap between germline ends came to 11 bases. CDR3 DNA sequence: TGTGCCAGCAGTTGGGGGGGCTTGACTGAAGCTTTCTTT. This gives the protein CASSWGGLTEAFF.